These 16 T cell receptor beta chains came from one sample sequenced in a study of cytomegalovirus exposure and HLA in healthy donors. PCR primers comprised 60 Vbeta and 13 Jbeta primers. The table came from immunoSEQ multiplex PCR; TCRdb's copy has only in-frame clones and leaves some out. The sample data list 96,000 or so clones. The material sequenced was PBMCs. Source of these receptors: a girl aged 5-17 years in good health and CMV-seropositive.

This chain joins TRBV19 and TRBJ2-7; a possible D gene is TRBD2 (6 bases). V was cut by 9 bases and J by 0 bases, with 15 bases left in between. CDR3 length: 14 residues. Germline lookup yields CDR1 LNHDA and CDR2 SQIVND (reference sequence). The chain's CDR3 is CASPCRESSYEQYV. In nucleotides, the CDR3 is TGTGCCAGCCCGTGTCGGGAGAGCTCCTACGAGCAGTACGTC.

The rearrangement uses TRBV6-5 and TRBJ1-2; D unresolved. The germline gives CDR1 MNHEY, CDR2 SVGAGI. The CDR3 is 12 amino acids. Trimming left V 2 bases short and J 6 bases short, with 7 bases between. The CDR3 sequence: CASSYPGDGYTF. In DNA form, the CDR3 reads TGTGCCAGCAGTTACCCGGGTGATGGCTACACCTTC.

This chain links TRBV5-4 with TRBJ2-3; maybe TRBD1 (5 bases). The CDR3 length is 15 residues. Trimming pared 6 bases from V and 0 bases from J, leaving 14 bases between. Germline values: CDR1 SGHNT, CDR2 YYREEE (reference sequence). For the CDR3, the DNA is TGTGCCAGCAATGAATACAGGTTCAGCACAGATACGCAGTATTTT. Amino acids: CASNEYRFSTDTQYF. Using reference TRBV5-4 and TRBJ2-3 for the parts outside the CDR3, the full variable domain is ETGVTQSPTHLIKTRGQQVTLRCSSQSGHNTVSWYQQALGQGPQFIFQYYREEENGRGNFPPRFSGLQFPNYSSELNVNALELDDSALYLCASNEYRFSTDTQYFGPGTRLTVL.

The chain employs TRBV6-5 and TRBJ1-6, with D possibly TRBD1 on 5 matching bases. The CDR3 is made up of 14 amino acids. The germline V gene encodes CDR1 MNHEY and CDR2 SVGAGI. Trimming cost V 6 bases and J 7 bases, with 13 bases left between them. CDR3 region: CASRFRVGNSPLHF. In DNA, the CDR3 is TGTGCCAGCAGGTTCAGGGTCGGCAATTCACCCCTCCACTTT.

The CDR3 is CASSIEGSYGYTF. In DNA, the CDR3 is TGTGCCAGTAGTATCGAGGGCTCCTATGGCTACACCTTC. The chain is built from TRBV19 and TRBJ1-2; D not certain. The CDR3 length is 13 residues. Trimming left V 3 bases short and J 4 bases short, with 9 bases between. Germline V CDR1 and CDR2: LNHDA, SQIVND (reference sequence).

The chain links TRBV5-4 to TRBJ1-2, with 7 bases aligning to TRBD1. The CDR3 extends over 16 amino acids. Germline lookup yields CDR1 SGHNT and CDR2 YYREEE (reference sequence). Trimming at V came to 4 bases and at J to 8 bases, leaving 17 bases not matched to a gene. The CDR3 nucleotides are TGTGCCAGCAGCACGGGCGGGACAGATATTCTCTGGGGCTACACCTTC. Protein: CASSTGGTDILWGYTF.

The chain is built from TRBV4-3 and TRBJ1-6, with D possibly matching TRBD1 (6 bases). In germline, CDR1 is LGHNA, CDR2 YSLEER. Trimming left V 5 bases short and J 8 bases short, with 25 bases between. This CDR3 comprises 18 residues. The CDR3 bases are TGCGCCAGCAGCTCATACAGGGACCCCCTTGGTGAGGATTCACCCCTCCACTTT. Protein product: CASSSYRDPLGEDSPLHF.

The chain's CDR3 is CASSRREGGEKLFF. In DNA, the CDR3 is TGCGCCAGCAGCCGCCGGGAGGGAGGTGAAAAACTGTTTTTT. The J gene is TRBJ1-4, the V gene TRBV5-1; no reliable D call. Per germline, CDR1 SGHRS and CDR2 YFSETQ. The CDR3 sequence is 14 residues long. Trimming stripped 4 bases from V and 7 bases from J, with 14 bases between.

This rearrangement joins TRBV2 to TRBJ1-5, with D tentatively TRBD1 (6 bases). The germline gives CDR1 SNHLY, CDR2 FYNNEI. V lost 6 bases, J lost 2 bases, and 11 bases lay in between. The CDR3 is 14 amino acids. Here the CDR3 reads CASRGGAGNQPQHF. In nucleotides, the CDR3 is TGTGCCAGCAGGGGGGGGGCAGGCAATCAGCCCCAGCATTTT.

This sequence joins TRBV27 and TRBJ1-2, with a weak D call TRBD1 (6 bases). Trimming took off 5 bases at V and 6 bases at J, with 16 bases between the two ends. The V gene's germline CDR1 is MNHEY and CDR2 SMNVEV (reference sequence). CDR3 length: 14 amino acids. CDR3 DNA sequence: TGTGCCAGCAGTCCCACTGGGGGGGCTGATGGCTACACCTTC. Translation gives CASSPTGGADGYTF.

The V and J genes are TRBV29-1 and TRBJ2-3; perhaps TRBD1 as D (6 bases). V was shortened by 6 bases and J by 5 bases, with 15 bases between the two germline ends. The CDR3 has 13 residues. Germline values: CDR1 SQVTM, CDR2 ANQGSEA. As DNA, the CDR3 is TGCAGCGTAAGGTTTCCAGGGGTAGATACGCAGTATTTT. It yields the protein CSVRFPGVDTQYF.

The J gene is TRBJ1-1, the V gene TRBV10-1; D unclear. Between the trimmed V and J ends, which lost 6 bases and 3 bases, there was a span of 20 bases. CDR1 is WNHNN, CDR2 SYGVQD, per germline (reference sequence). This CDR3 is built from 16 residues. The CDR3 sequence: CASSASLSTYYTEAFF. The CDR3 DNA sequence: TGCGCCAGCAGCGCATCCTTGTCCACGTACTACACTGAAGCTTTCTTT.

The V gene is TRBV5-4, the J gene TRBJ1-1, with D maybe TRBD1 (6 bases). The V gene's germline CDR1 is SGHNT and CDR2 YYREEE (reference sequence). This CDR3 is 13 amino acids long. V lost 0 bases and J lost 7, with 10 bases in between. Here the CDR3 reads CASSLGGLDEAFF. For the CDR3, the DNA is TGTGCCAGCAGCTTGGGGGGGCTTGATGAAGCTTTCTTT.

The V and J genes are TRBV7-9 and TRBJ2-3, with TRBD2 identical over 10 bases. The junction had 12 bases not matched to a gene; V was cut back by 7 bases and J by 8 bases. Per the germline V gene, CDR1 is SEHNR and CDR2 is FQNEAQ (reference sequence). This CDR3 spans 15 amino acids. For the CDR3, the DNA is TGTGCCAGCATCCCAAGGACTAGCGGCTATGGTACGCAGTATTTT. Encoded protein: CASIPRTSGYGTQYF.

The chain has TRBV4-1 and TRBJ1-5; TRBD1 matches 10 bases. The V segment lost 2 bases and the J segment 2 bases; nucleotides outside the gene matches: 6. This CDR3 contains 17 residues. Germline CDR1 and CDR2: MGHRA and YSYEKL. The CDR3 DNA reads as TGCGCCAGCAGCCAAATGACAGGGGGCAGGGGCAATCAGCCCCAGCATTTT. This translates into CASSQMTGGRGNQPQHF.

V and J are TRBV19 and TRBJ1-5; TRBD1 matches 7 bases. Germline V lookup: CDR1 LNHDA, CDR2 SQIVND (reference sequence). The CDR3 loop spans 15 amino acids. V was pared by 7 bases and J by 4 bases, with 10 bases of the junction left unmatched. The DNA of the CDR3 is TGTGCCAGTACCGCCCGAGCAGGGGGAAATCAGCCCCAGCATTTT. Protein sequence: CASTARAGGNQPQHF.